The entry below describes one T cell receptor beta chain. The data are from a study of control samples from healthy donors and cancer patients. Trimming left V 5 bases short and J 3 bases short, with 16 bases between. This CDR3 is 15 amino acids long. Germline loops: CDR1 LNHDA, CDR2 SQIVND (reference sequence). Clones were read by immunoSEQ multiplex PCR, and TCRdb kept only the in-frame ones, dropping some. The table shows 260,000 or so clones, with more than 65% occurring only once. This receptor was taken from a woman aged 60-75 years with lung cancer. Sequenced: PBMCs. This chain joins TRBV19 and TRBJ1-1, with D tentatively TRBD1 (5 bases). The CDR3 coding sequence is TGTGCCAGTAGTCGTCAGGGATCCCCTTACACTGAAGCTTTCTTT. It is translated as CASSRQGSPYTEAFF.